This record looks at one TCR beta chain sequence and its context. The record originates from a study of control samples from healthy donors and cancer patients. Measured with immunoSEQ multiplex PCR; TCRdb has only the in-frame clones, and not every one. The repertoire holds 200,000 or so clones, with around 94% as singletons. Trimming removed 4 bases from V and 0 bases from J; junction bases left unmatched: 6. Germline values: CDR1 SGHRS, CDR2 YFSETQ. The length of the CDR3 is 16 residues. This chain connects TRBV5-1 to TRBJ1-3; the match to TRBD1 covers 8 bases. The specimen sequenced was blood. This TCR derives from a man aged 45 to 65 in good health. The CDR3 DNA sequence: TGCGCCAGCAGCCCGGGACAGGTGAACTCTGGAAACACCATATATTTT. Translation: CASSPGQVNSGNTIYF.